This TCR beta chain was obtained from a study of blood T cells in healthy people across ages. Through a sample-barcoded 5' primer and a J-beta primer mix, a second PCR was run for roughly 6 to 11 cycles. Each CDR3 protein is one row after TCRdb ran MiXCR on the 5' RACE reads. This sample has around 990,000 distinct CDR3 sequences, with 20% to 25% found just once. With 5 bases removed from V and 9 bases from J, the gap between germline ends came to 14 bases. Per the germline V gene, CDR1 is SEHNR and CDR2 is FQNEAQ (reference sequence). The CDR3 covers 12 residues. This sample was also put to use in a study of T cells of mothers and their children.

The specimen sequenced was blood. The sequence was collected from a girl aged 2-10 years in good health. This chain joins TRBV7-9 and TRBJ2-7; D is ambiguous. CDR3 region: CASSEPSSRQYF. The CDR3 nucleotides read TGTGCCAGCAGCGAGCCCAGTTCGAGGCAGTACTTC.